The subject of this entry is one T cell receptor beta chain. Antigen unknown. The data were obtained in a study of beta chain features in type 1 diabetes. Study-level information: The examined sorted cells totaled approximately 100 million across samples. Study-wide findings and caveats: Across all four CD4+ subsets, people with type 1 diabetes showed modestly shorter TCRB CDR3s. Although PCR might favor shorter templates, it would do so equally in patients and controls.

The sequenced template was cDNA made from the entire isolated RNA. Sequencing of naive, central memory and regulatory T cell samples gave an average of around 4 million reads. Libraries were prepared by immunoSEQ multiplex PCR; TCRdb keeps only in-frame clonotypes and omits some of them. The sample has over 200,000 clones; roughly a tenth are singletons. This CDR3 is built from 15 residues. CDR1 is SNHLY, CDR2 FYNNEI, per germline. V lost 4 bases and J lost 4; bases outside the gene matches: 8. Researchers reported sorting CD4+ naive, central memory, regulatory and stem cell-like memory cells via CD45RO/CCR7/CD25/CD127/CD95/CD27.

The receptor was derived from a man aged 30-40 years with type 1 diabetes. Sequencing was carried out using naive CD4+ T cells from blood. The J gene is TRBJ1-1, the V gene TRBV2, with 8 bases fitting TRBD1. The CDR3 region has the DNA TGTGCCAGCAGTGTTGAGGCAGGGGGCTTCACTGAAGCTTTCTTT. It translates to CASSVEAGGFTEAFF.